This T cell receptor beta chain was profiled in a study of blood T cell repertoires in COVID-19. Across the whole study: Samples taken during acute and convalescent COVID-19 were collected in the United States, Italy and Spain. Nucleic acid was either cDNA or gDNA, and it came from T cells, B-cell-depleted T cells, or PBMCs.

Germline CDR1 MNHNY, CDR2 SVGAGI (reference sequence). V dropped 6 bases and J dropped 3; count of bases not matched to a gene: 6. The CDR3 sequence is 15 residues long. Source study methods: Reference gene primers were amplified, and this amplification served to estimate nucleated cell counts. Clones were sequenced by immunoSEQ multiplex PCR, and TCRdb holds only the in-frame ones, with some missing. Clonal size and the V and J genes are those of that table, whereas D and trimming came from the DNA. The data show hundreds of thousands of clones, about 91% seen once. The TCR originated in a woman aged 25-40 years who had recovered from COVID-19. The sequencing sample was made of peripheral blood. The chain uses TRBV6-6 and TRBJ2-1; 9 bases align to TRBD1. Written as DNA, the CDR3 is TGTGCCAGCAGAACCGGGACAGGGATCTACAATGAGCAGTTCTTC. As protein: CASRTGTGIYNEQFF.